This TCR beta chain came from a study of blood T cell repertoires in COVID-19. Germline V lookup: CDR1 SGHAT, CDR2 FQNNGV. Losses at the gene ends were 6 bases for V and 3 bases for J; bases not matched to a gene: 6. The CDR3 spans 15 residues. This clone was seen a few times. Sequencing used immunoSEQ multiplex PCR; TCRdb keeps in-frame clones, though not all of them. This repertoire shows 30,000 to 45,000 clones, just over 85% found once; its top ten account for around 5%. The genes are TRBV11-2 and TRBJ2-7, with 12 bases that match TRBD2. The clonotype was recovered from a woman in her 70s with active COVID-19. The source material was peripheral blood. CDR3 sequence: CASSLTSGGFYEQYF. CDR3 bases: TGTGCCAGCAGTTTAACTAGCGGGGGGTTCTACGAGCAGTACTTC.